What follows describes a single TCR beta chain. The record originates from a study of CD8+CD57+ T cells in acquired aplastic anemia. Sequencing involved patients with CD8+CD57+ cell expansion previously shown by flow cytometry. The TCR beta profiling, which covered VDJ combination and CDR3 sequence, was carried out using genomic DNA as the template. TCRdb passed the reads through MiXCR, listing each CDR3 protein once. The sample carries 250,000 or so distinct CDR3 sequences, approximately 45% recorded once. The V end was cut by 7 bases, the J end by 9 bases, with 18 bases between. Germline V gene sequence: CDR1 SGHVS, CDR2 FQNEAQ. The CDR3 is 13 residues long.

Sequencing was carried out using sorted CD4+, CD8+, or CD8+CD57+ T cells (not recorded which) from PBMCs. The source of this sequence is a human donor with aplastic anemia. The chain is built from TRBV7-8 and TRBJ2-5; D may be TRBD2 (7 bases). The CDR3 DNA reads as TGTGCCAGCATCCAGACCCGGGGGGCGGCCCAGTACTTC. Translating gives CASIQTRGAAQYF. Variable domain in full (rest from reference TRBV7-8 and TRBJ2-5): GAGVSQSPRYKVAKRGQDVALRCDPISGHVSLFWYQQALGQGPEFLTYFQNEAQLDKSGLPSDRFFAERPEGSVSTLKIQRTQQEDSAVYLCASIQTRGAAQYFGPGTRLLVL.